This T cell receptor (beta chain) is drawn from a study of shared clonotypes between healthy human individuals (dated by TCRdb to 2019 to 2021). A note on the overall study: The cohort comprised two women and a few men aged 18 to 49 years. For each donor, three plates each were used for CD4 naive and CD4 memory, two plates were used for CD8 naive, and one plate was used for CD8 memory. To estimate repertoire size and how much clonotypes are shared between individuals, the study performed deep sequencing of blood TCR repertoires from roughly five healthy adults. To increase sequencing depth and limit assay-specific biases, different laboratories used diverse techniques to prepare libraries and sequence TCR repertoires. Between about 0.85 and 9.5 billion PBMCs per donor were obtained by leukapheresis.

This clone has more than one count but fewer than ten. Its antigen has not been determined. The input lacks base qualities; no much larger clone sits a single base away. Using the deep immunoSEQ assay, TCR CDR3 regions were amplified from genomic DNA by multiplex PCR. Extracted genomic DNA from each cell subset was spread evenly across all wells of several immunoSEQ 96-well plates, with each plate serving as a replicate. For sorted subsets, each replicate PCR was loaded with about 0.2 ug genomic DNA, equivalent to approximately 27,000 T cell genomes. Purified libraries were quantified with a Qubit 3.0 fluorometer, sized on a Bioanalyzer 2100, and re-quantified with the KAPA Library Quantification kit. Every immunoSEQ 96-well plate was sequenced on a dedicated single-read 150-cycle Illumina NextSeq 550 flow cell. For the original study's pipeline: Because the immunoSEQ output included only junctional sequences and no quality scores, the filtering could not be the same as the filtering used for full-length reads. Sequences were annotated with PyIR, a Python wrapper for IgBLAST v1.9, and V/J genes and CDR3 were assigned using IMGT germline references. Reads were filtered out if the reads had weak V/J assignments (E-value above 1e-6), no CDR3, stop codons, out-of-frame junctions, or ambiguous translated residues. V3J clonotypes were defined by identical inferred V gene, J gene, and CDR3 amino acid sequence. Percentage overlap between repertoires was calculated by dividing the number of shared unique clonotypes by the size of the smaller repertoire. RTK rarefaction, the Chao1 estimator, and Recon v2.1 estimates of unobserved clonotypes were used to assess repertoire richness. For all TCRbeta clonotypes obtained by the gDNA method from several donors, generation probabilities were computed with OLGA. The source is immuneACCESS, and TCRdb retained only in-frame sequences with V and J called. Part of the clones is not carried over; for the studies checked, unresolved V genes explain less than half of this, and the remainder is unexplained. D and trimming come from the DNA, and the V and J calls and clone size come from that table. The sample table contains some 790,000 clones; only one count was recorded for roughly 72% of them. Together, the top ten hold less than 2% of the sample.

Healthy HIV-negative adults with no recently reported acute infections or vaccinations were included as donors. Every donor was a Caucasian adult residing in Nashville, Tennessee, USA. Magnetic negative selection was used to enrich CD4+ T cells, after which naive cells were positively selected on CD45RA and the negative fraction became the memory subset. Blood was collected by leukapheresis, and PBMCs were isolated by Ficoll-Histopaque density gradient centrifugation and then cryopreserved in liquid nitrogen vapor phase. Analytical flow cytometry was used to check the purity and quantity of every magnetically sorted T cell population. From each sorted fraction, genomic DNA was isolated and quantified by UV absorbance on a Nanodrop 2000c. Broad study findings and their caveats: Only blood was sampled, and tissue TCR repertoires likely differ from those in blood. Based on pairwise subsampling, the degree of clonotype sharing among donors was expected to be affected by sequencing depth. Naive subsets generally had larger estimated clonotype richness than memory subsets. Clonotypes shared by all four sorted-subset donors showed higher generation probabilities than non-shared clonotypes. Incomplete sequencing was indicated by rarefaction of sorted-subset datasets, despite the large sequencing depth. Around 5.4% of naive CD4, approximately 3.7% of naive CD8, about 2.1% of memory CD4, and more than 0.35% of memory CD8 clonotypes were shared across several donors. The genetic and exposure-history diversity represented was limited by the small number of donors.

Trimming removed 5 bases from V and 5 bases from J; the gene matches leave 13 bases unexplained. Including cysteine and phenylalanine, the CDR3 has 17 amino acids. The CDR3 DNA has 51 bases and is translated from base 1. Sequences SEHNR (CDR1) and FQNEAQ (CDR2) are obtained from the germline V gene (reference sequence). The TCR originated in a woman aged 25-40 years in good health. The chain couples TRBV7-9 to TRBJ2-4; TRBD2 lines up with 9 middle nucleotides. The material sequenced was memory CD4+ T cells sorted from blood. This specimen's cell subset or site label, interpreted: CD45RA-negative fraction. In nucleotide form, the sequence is TGTGCCAGCAGCCCCGGTAGTGCGGGGGGGCGGGAAAACATTCAGTACTTC. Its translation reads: CASSPGSAGGRENIQYF.